These T cell receptor beta chains were read from a single sample in a study of blood T cell repertoires in COVID-19. Some clones are missing from TCRdb's copy, which holds only in-frame ones; the method was immunoSEQ multiplex PCR. The sample lists some 280,000 clones, around four fifths occurring once. Sequences were obtained from peripheral blood. The source is a woman aged 50 to 65 with active or convalescent COVID-19. Both conserved end residues are part of each CDR3. D genes are given only for firm matches. Where a row states a size, it is once, few, many or the class of an expanded clone; other rows omit it.

J: TRBJ1-5
length: 15
D: TRBD1
size: NA
V: TRBV28
DNA: TGTGCCAGCAGTTCGACGGGACAGCACAATCAGCCCCAGCATTTT
CDR3: CASSSTGQHNQPQHF

J: TRBJ1-2
length: 14
D: NA
size: NA
V: TRBV2
DNA: TGTGCCAGCAGTGTGAATGGCGGAAACTATGGCTACACCTTC
CDR3: CASSVNGGNYGYTF

J: TRBJ2-1
length: 16
D: NA
size: NA
V: TRBV6-1
DNA: TGTGCCAGCAGTGGGTGGGGGACTGAGCCCTACAATGAGCAGTTCTTC
CDR3: CASSGWGTEPYNEQFF

J: TRBJ2-7
length: 13
D: NA
size: few
V: TRBV21-1
DNA: TGTGCCAGCAGTAGACAGGTAGCCTACGAGCAGTACTTC
CDR3: CASSRQVAYEQYF

J: TRBJ2-3
length: 13
D: TRBD2
size: NA
V: TRBV4-2
DNA: TGTGCCAGCAGCCAAGATCGGCTAGCGGGTCCGACCTTT
CDR3: CASSQDRLAGPTF

J: TRBJ2-1
length: 14
D: TRBD1
size: NA
V: TRBV5-1
DNA: TGCGCCAGCAGGGGACAGGGACCTTCATACCGGCGGTTCTTC
CDR3: CASRGQGPSYRRFF

J: TRBJ2-7
length: 15
D: NA
size: NA
V: TRBV4-2
DNA: TGTGCCAGCAGCAATAGAGCGGGCCCCTCCTACGAGCAGTACTTC
CDR3: CASSNRAGPSYEQYF

J: TRBJ1-1
length: 14
D: NA
size: NA
V: TRBV28
DNA: TGTGCCAGCAGCCCCAACAGGGCGAGGACTGAAGCTTTCTTT
CDR3: CASSPNRARTEAFF

J: TRBJ2-1
length: 16
D: NA
size: NA
V: TRBV11-2
DNA: TGTGCCAGCAGCTTAGGCGTAGCGGAGATGTACAATGAGCAGTTCTTC
CDR3: CASSLGVAEMYNEQFF

J: TRBJ1-5
length: 14
D: NA
size: NA
V: TRBV7-2
DNA: TGTGCCAGCAGCTCCCGGGGAGGTAATCAGCCCCAGCATTTT
CDR3: CASSSRGGNQPQHF

J: TRBJ2-7
length: 15
D: TRBD1
size: NA
V: TRBV25-1
DNA: TGTGCCAGCAGGGCATCAGGGGGCAGCTCCTACGAGCAGTACTTC
CDR3: CASRASGGSSYEQYF

J: TRBJ2-7
length: 15
D: TRBD2
size: once
V: TRBV10-2
DNA: TGCGCCAGCAGCGGGCGCGGGAGCTCGGTCGGAGAGCAGTACTTC
CDR3: CASSGRGSSVGEQYF

J: TRBJ2-1
length: 13
D: NA
size: once
V: TRBV19
DNA: TGTGCCAGTACCCAGGGGCCTCGCAATGAGCAGTTCTTC
CDR3: CASTQGPRNEQFF

J: TRBJ1-2
length: 15
D: NA
size: NA
V: TRBV5-6
DNA: TGTGCCAGCAGCTCAGTCGCAGGGCTGGGCTATGGCTACACCTTC
CDR3: CASSSVAGLGYGYTF

J: TRBJ2-2
length: 17
D: TRBD2
size: NA
V: TRBV7-9
DNA: TGTGCCAGCAGCAGGGGACTAGCGGGAAGGGGCACCGGGGAGCTGTTTTTT
CDR3: CASSRGLAGRGTGELFF

J: TRBJ1-2
length: 11
D: NA
size: NA
V: TRBV29-1
DNA: TGCAGCGTTACACAGGGTCCTGGCTACACCTTC
CDR3: CSVTQGPGYTF

J: TRBJ2-1
length: 19
D: TRBD2
size: once
V: TRBV5-1
DNA: TGCGCCAGCAGCTTCACCGGGACTTCTCGTCTAGCGGGCTACAATGAGCAGTTCTTC
CDR3: CASSFTGTSRLAGYNEQFF

J: TRBJ2-1
length: 13
D: NA
size: NA
V: TRBV5-1
DNA: TGCGCCAGCAGCTTTGTGGGAGGACGCGAGCAGTTCTTC
CDR3: CASSFVGGREQFF

J: TRBJ2-1
length: 13
D: NA
size: NA
V: TRBV12-3/TRBV12-4
DNA: TGTGCCTCCGGTGTAGCGGCGTACAATGAGCAGTTCTTC
CDR3: CASGVAAYNEQFF

J: TRBJ2-7
length: 15
D: TRBD2
size: NA
V: TRBV7-2
DNA: TGTGCCAGCAGCCATACAAGCGGGACGGGAGGCGAGCAGTACTTC
CDR3: CASSHTSGTGGEQYF

J: TRBJ1-2
length: 15
D: TRBD1
size: few
V: TRBV2
DNA: TGTGCCAGTCTAAGGACAGGGACCCTAGACTATGGCTACACCTTC
CDR3: CASLRTGTLDYGYTF

J: TRBJ1-2
length: 13
D: NA
size: NA
V: TRBV15
DNA: TGTGCCACGGCGGGGGACCGGAACTATGGCTACACCTTC
CDR3: CATAGDRNYGYTF

J: TRBJ2-5
length: 16
D: NA
size: NA
V: TRBV3-1/TRBV3-2
DNA: TGTGCCAGCAGCCACGGGAATTCGGCGGACCAAGAGACCCAGTACTTC
CDR3: CASSHGNSADQETQYF

J: TRBJ1-2
length: 14
D: TRBD1
size: NA
V: TRBV27
DNA: TGTGCCAGCAGTTGGACAGGGGGCGGCTATGGCTACACCTTC
CDR3: CASSWTGGGYGYTF

J: TRBJ1-4
length: 15
D: TRBD1
size: few
V: TRBV28
DNA: TGTGCCAGCAGCTCCTTCGGACAGGATGAGGGAAAACTGTTTTTT
CDR3: CASSSFGQDEGKLFF

J: TRBJ1-2
length: 15
D: NA
size: NA
V: TRBV5-1
DNA: TGCGCCAGCAGCCTTGGTGACAGGACTTACTATGGCTACACCTTC
CDR3: CASSLGDRTYYGYTF

J: TRBJ2-7
length: 16
D: NA
size: NA
V: TRBV27
DNA: TGTGCCAGCAGTACCTCTCGGGGATTCAGCTCCTACGAGCAGTACTTC
CDR3: CASSTSRGFSSYEQYF

J: TRBJ2-7
length: 14
D: TRBD1
size: NA
V: TRBV2
DNA: TGTGCCAGCAGCCCCGGGACAGGGCACTACGAGCAGTACTTC
CDR3: CASSPGTGHYEQYF

J: TRBJ1-4
length: 14
D: NA
size: NA
V: TRBV19
DNA: TGTGCCAGTAGTCAACAGGGCCGCATGGGAAAACTGTTTTTT
CDR3: CASSQQGRMGKLFF

J: TRBJ2-3
length: 17
D: TRBD2
size: NA
V: TRBV4-1
DNA: TGCGCCAGCAGCCAAGTCTTTCGGACTAGACCCAAAGATACGCAGTATTTT
CDR3: CASSQVFRTRPKDTQYF

J: TRBJ2-2
length: 14
D: NA
size: NA
V: TRBV3-1/TRBV3-2
DNA: TGTGCCAGCAGCCAAGTGGCTAGGTCCGGGGAGCTGTTTTTT
CDR3: CASSQVARSGELFF

J: TRBJ2-7
length: 14
D: TRBD2
size: many
V: TRBV2
DNA: TGTGCCAGCAGGATGCTAGCGGTCAACTACGAGCAGTACTTC
CDR3: CASRMLAVNYEQYF

J: TRBJ1-1
length: 13
D: TRBD1
size: NA
V: TRBV5-6
DNA: TGTGCCAGCAGCTTGGAGGACAGGATAGAAGCTTTCTTT
CDR3: CASSLEDRIEAFF

J: TRBJ2-7
length: 16
D: TRBD2
size: once
V: TRBV9
DNA: TGTGCCAGCAGCGTAGGTAGCGGGAGGGCTGTCGGGGAGCAGTACTTC
CDR3: CASSVGSGRAVGEQYF

J: TRBJ2-7
length: 14
D: NA
size: NA
V: TRBV19
DNA: TGTGCCAGTAGTGAGAACAGGTTAGGGTACGAGCAGTACTTC
CDR3: CASSENRLGYEQYF

J: TRBJ1-5
length: 15
D: NA
size: NA
V: TRBV7-2
DNA: TGTGCCAGCAAGACCGGGGGGGGTAGCAATCAGCCCCAGCATTTT
CDR3: CASKTGGGSNQPQHF

J: TRBJ1-1
length: 13
D: NA
size: once
V: TRBV28
DNA: TGTGCCAGCAGGGGACTACCGAACACTGAAGCTTTCTTT
CDR3: CASRGLPNTEAFF

J: TRBJ2-3
length: 17
D: TRBD2
size: few
V: TRBV24-1
DNA: TGTGCCACCAGTGATACAGGGACTAGCGGGAACACAGATACGCAGTATTTT
CDR3: CATSDTGTSGNTDTQYF

J: TRBJ1-1
length: 14
D: NA
size: once
V: TRBV11-2
DNA: TGTGCCAGCAGCTTAGGAAGGGGCTTGGGGGAAGCTTTCTTT
CDR3: CASSLGRGLGEAFF

J: TRBJ2-7
length: 13
D: NA
size: once
V: TRBV12-3/TRBV12-4
DNA: TGTGCCAGCACCTACGACAGTTCCTACGAGCAGTACTTC
CDR3: CASTYDSSYEQYF

J: TRBJ2-3
length: 15
D: NA
size: NA
V: TRBV5-1
DNA: TGCGCCAGCAGCCCCGGGACAATAAGCACAGATACGCAGTATTTT
CDR3: CASSPGTISTDTQYF